Listed below are T cell receptor beta chains from one sample, sequenced in a study of T cells in Graves' hyperthyroidism and ophthalmopathy. Using its own MiXCR run on the multiplex PCR reads, TCRdb lists one record per CDR3 protein. The sample includes 350,000 or so distinct CDR3 sequences, about a sixth of them seen just once. Sequenced: blood. The receptors originated from a woman in her twenties or thirties with Graves' hyperthyroidism that later progressed to Graves' ophthalmopathy. CDR3s include the opening cysteine and the closing phenylalanine or tryptophan. D genes are given only for firm matches. Some rows mark clone size as missing; the rest say once, few, many or name a class of expanded clone.

>TRBJ2-7|TRBV7-9|many|.
CASSLVSGGQYF
TGTGCCAGCAGCTTAGTATCAGGCGGGCAGTACTTC
>TRBJ2-5|TRBV7-2|few|.
CASSLGIRGRETQYF
TGTGCCAGCAGCTTAGGAATCAGGGGTAGGGAGACCCAGTACTTC
>TRBJ2-7|TRBV6-1|many|.
CASSSKKNRVYSYEQYF
TGTGCCAGCAGTTCCAAAAAAAACAGGGTCTACTCCTACGAGCAGTACTTC
>TRBJ2-5|TRBV5-1|many|TRBD2
CASSRGLAAQETQYF
TGCGCCAGCAGCCGCGGACTAGCGGCCCAAGAGACCCAGTACTTC
>TRBJ2-7|TRBV11-2|.|.
CASSARGAREQYF
TGTGCCAGCAGCGCCCGGGGGGCGCGGGAGCAGTACTTC
>TRBJ2-1|TRBV7-2|.|TRBD1
CASSLDRGSNEQFF
TGTGCCAGCAGCTTGGACAGGGGGAGCAATGAGCAGTTCTTC
>TRBJ1-5|TRBV7-9|.|.
CASSFLENQPQHF
TGTGCCAGCAGCTTCCTGGAAAATCAGCCCCAGCATTTT
>TRBJ1-2|TRBV12-3/TRBV12-4|.|.
CASSRADGVWGYTF
TGTGCCAGCAGCCGGGCGGATGGCGTATGGGGCTACACCTTC
>TRBJ2-7|TRBV20-1|few|TRBD1
CSAKPDRALSYEQYF
TGCAGTGCTAAACCCGACAGGGCCCTCTCCTACGAGCAGTACTTC
>TRBJ1-5|TRBV3-1|few|.
CASSHDRVGGVGLGNQPQHF
TGTGCCAGCAGCCACGACCGGGTGGGTGGGGTTGGTCTTGGGAATCAGCCCCAGCATTTT
>TRBJ1-6|TRBV19|many|TRBD1
CASSKFGTGQPHSPLHF
TGTGCCAGTAGCAAGTTCGGGACAGGACAACCCCATTCACCCCTCCACTTT
>TRBJ2-7|TRBV28|many|.
CASSSPGTEQYF
TGTGCCAGCAGTTCACCAGGGACCGAGCAGTACTTC
>TRBJ2-1|TRBV20-1|few|TRBD2
CSARLAPRGDEQFF
TGCAGTGCTAGACTAGCGCCCCGGGGGGATGAGCAGTTCTTC
>TRBJ2-7|TRBV27|many|.
CASSWAGPQGGYEQYF
TGTGCCAGCAGCTGGGCGGGACCCCAGGGGGGATACGAGCAGTACTTC
>TRBJ2-5|TRBV12-3/TRBV12-4|many|.
CASRAQFQETQYF
TGTGCCAGCCGGGCCCAGTTCCAAGAGACCCAGTACTTC
>TRBJ2-2|TRBV24-1|many|TRBD2
CATSDPGLAGKATGELFF
TGTGCCACCAGTGATCCGGGACTAGCGGGAAAGGCCACCGGGGAGCTGTTTTTT
>TRBJ2-5|TRBV9|many|TRBD2
CASSVGASGMKETQYF
TGTGCCAGCAGCGTAGGGGCTAGCGGGATGAAAGAGACCCAGTACTTC
>TRBJ2-3|TRBV18|many|.
CASSPLQADTQYF
TGTGCCAGCTCACCACTCCAAGCGGATACGCAGTATTTT
>TRBJ2-7|TRBV4-1|.|TRBD2
CASSQLTGGVYEQYF
TGCGCCAGCAGCCAGTTAACGGGGGGGGTCTACGAGCAGTACTTC
>TRBJ2-7|TRBV27|.|TRBD1
CASGQGWEQYF
TGTGCCAGCGGACAGGGGTGGGAGCAGTACTTC
>TRBJ2-3|TRBV7-8|many|TRBD1
CASSLGTGTPDTQYF
TGTGCCAGCAGCTTAGGGACAGGGACCCCAGATACGCAGTATTTT
>TRBJ1-3|TRBV28|many|TRBD1
CASSRGQGTRVDTIYF
TGTGCCAGCAGTCGCGGACAGGGGACCAGGGTCGACACCATATATTTT
>TRBJ1-2|TRBV7-2|many|.
CASSLVRVDGYTF
TGTGCCAGCAGCTTAGTCAGGGTTGATGGCTACACCTTC
>TRBJ1-6|TRBV30|.|.
CAWSETDNSPLHF
TGTGCCTGGAGCGAGACAGATAATTCACCCCTCCACTTT
>TRBJ1-2|TRBV4-1|once|.
CASSQDWILYTF
TGCGCCAGCAGCCAAGATTGGATTCTGTACACCTTC
>TRBJ2-1|TRBV6-1|.|TRBD1
CASSFGQGSYNEQFF
TGTGCCAGCAGCTTCGGACAGGGGAGCTACAATGAGCAGTTCTTC
>TRBJ1-1|TRBV29-1|.|TRBD1
CSVGLTGKTEAFF
TGCAGCGTTGGGCTGACAGGGAAGACTGAAGCTTTCTTT
>TRBJ1-6|TRBV20-1|.|.
CSARVQGSSYNSPLHF
TGCAGTGCTAGAGTTCAGGGGAGCTCCTATAATTCACCCCTCCACTTT
>TRBJ2-1|TRBV5-1|many|.
CASSSTAGPPSYNEQFF
TGCGCCAGCAGCTCCACGGCGGGACCCCCCTCCTACAATGAGCAGTTCTTC
>TRBJ2-7|TRBV11-2|many|TRBD2
CASSPRTRGRVEQYF
TGTGCCAGCAGCCCCCGGACTAGGGGACGGGTGGAGCAGTACTTC
>TRBJ1-1|TRBV4-1|few|.
CASSPTPGNTEAFF
TGCGCCAGCAGCCCCACCCCGGGCAACACTGAAGCTTTCTTT
>TRBJ1-6|TRBV7-2|.|.
CASSPTDRRDNSPLHF
TGTGCCAGCAGCCCCACGGATCGCAGGGATAATTCACCCCTCCACTTT
>TRBJ1-6|TRBV20-1|many|TRBD1
CSARVPGQGSSPLHF
TGCAGTGCTCGAGTACCGGGACAGGGATCTTCACCCCTCCACTTT
>TRBJ2-2|TRBV30|once|.
CAWTPTRPAGELFF
TGTGCCTGGACCCCGACTCGACCCGCCGGGGAGCTGTTTTTT
>TRBJ1-2|TRBV7-9|.|.
CASSSQENYGYTF
TGTGCCAGCAGCTCACAGGAGAACTATGGCTACACCTTC
>TRBJ2-7|TRBV4-1|many|.
CASSQVPADTYSYEQYF
TGCGCCAGCAGCCAAGTACCGGCGGACACATACTCCTACGAGCAGTACTTC